These 14 T cell receptor beta chains came from one sample sequenced in a study of identical twins. TCRdb reprocessed the 5' RACE reads via MiXCR and lists one record per CDR3 protein. The table has 400,000 to 600,000 distinct CDR3 sequences, more than 20% seen once. This sample also belongs to another study, concerning yellow fever vaccine responses in identical twins.

The source material was CD4+ T cells sorted from blood. These TCRs come from a woman aged 18 to 35 in good health.

The chain joins TRBV25-1 to TRBJ2-5; either TRBD1 or TRBD2 may supply D (5 bases each). V lost 5 bases and J lost 5, with 9 bases in between. This CDR3 region has 12 residues. The V gene's germline CDR1 is MGHDK and CDR2 SYGVNS. This CDR3 reads CASSQGVETQYF. The CDR3 region has the DNA TGTGCCAGCAGTCAGGGAGTGGAGACCCAGTACTTC.

The genes are TRBV20-1 and TRBJ1-1; D gene ambiguous. Per germline, CDR1 DFQATT and CDR2 SNEGSKA (reference sequence). CDR3 length: 14 residues. V was trimmed by 6 bases and J by 0 bases, leaving 14 bases between them. For the CDR3, the DNA is TGCAGTGCAACCTCGGGAAGGGTGAACACTGAAGCTTTCTTT. Translating gives CSATSGRVNTEAFF.

This clonotype has only a few counts. The chain employs TRBV9 and TRBJ1-2; 9 nucleotides match TRBD1. V lost 3 bases and J lost 4; bases outside the gene matches: 7. CDR1 SGDLS and CDR2 YYNGEE come from the germline V gene. The CDR3 contains 15 residues. CDR3 region: CASSASGTGTYGYTF. The CDR3 DNA follows: TGTGCCAGCAGCGCGTCCGGGACAGGGACCTATGGCTACACCTTC.

The CDR3 DNA sequence: TGTGCCAGTAGTGATTCAGGGTCCGTGAACACTGAAGCTTTCTTT. The encoded protein is CASSDSGSVNTEAFF. This sequence joins TRBV19 and TRBJ1-1; TRBD1 is a possible D gene (5 bases). The CDR3 consists of 15 residues. CDR1 and CDR2 from the germline V gene are LNHDA and SQIVND (reference sequence). V lost 5 bases and J lost 0, with 13 bases in between.

The chain has TRBV12-3 or TRBV12-4 and TRBJ2-1, with D uncertain. V was cut by 3 bases and J by 0 bases, with 12 bases left in between. The length of the CDR3 is 16 residues. This CDR3 is CASSFSVRPSYNEQFF. DNA of the CDR3: TGTGCCAGCAGTTTTTCGGTCAGGCCCTCCTACAATGAGCAGTTCTTC.

The chain has TRBV7-9 and TRBJ2-2, with D hard to call. The germline gives CDR1 SEHNR, CDR2 FQNEAQ (reference sequence). The CDR3 consists of 17 residues. Trimming pared 4 bases from V and 1 base from J, leaving 16 bases between. CDR3 protein: CASSSTRAQRNTGELFF. CDR3 in DNA: TGTGCCAGCAGCTCTACTCGGGCACAAAGGAACACCGGGGAGCTGTTTTTT.

This sequence joins TRBV7-9 and TRBJ2-3, with D unresolved. Germline V gene sequence: CDR1 SEHNR, CDR2 FQNEAQ (reference sequence). V shed 5 bases and J shed 2 bases, with 17 bases lying between them. The CDR3 loop spans 16 amino acids. CDR3 amino acids: CASSPRLESLTDTQYF. The DNA of the CDR3 is TGTGCCAGCAGCCCCCGATTAGAGTCCCTCACAGATACGCAGTATTTT.

The chain combines TRBV7-2 with TRBJ2-1, with 12 bases that match TRBD2. Germline CDR1 is SGHTA and CDR2 is FQGNSA. Trimming removed 5 bases from V and 8 bases from J; junction bases left unmatched: 7. The CDR3 extends over 15 amino acids. DNA of the CDR3: TGTGCCAGCAGCGTATCTAGCGGGGGGGCACATGAGCAGTTCTTC. It yields the protein CASSVSSGGAHEQFF.

This chain joins TRBV3-1 and TRBJ2-2, with D hard to call. The germline V and J ends were trimmed by 3 bases and 5 bases, with 13 bases remaining between them. CDR3 size: 15 residues. Germline V gene data show CDR1 as LGHDT and CDR2 as YNNKEL (reference sequence). This chain's CDR3 is CASSHREFGTGELFF. The DNA for the CDR3 is TGTGCCAGCAGCCATAGAGAGTTTGGGACCGGGGAGCTGTTTTTT.

This clonotype was seen a handful of times. As DNA, the CDR3 is TGTGCCAGCAGCTTAGTAGGACTTAACTACGAGCAGTACTTC. This gives the protein CASSLVGLNYEQYF. V usage is TRBV7-8 and J usage is TRBJ2-7; D is perhaps TRBD2 (5 bases). With 1 base removed from V and 3 bases from J, the gap between germline ends came to 10 bases. Germline V gene sequence: CDR1 SGHVS, CDR2 FQNEAQ. There are 14 residues in the CDR3.

The chain links TRBV6-1 to TRBJ2-1; D remains unclear. Germline lookup yields CDR1 MNHNS and CDR2 SASEGT. Trimming stripped 6 bases from V and 7 bases from J, with 13 bases between. There are 13 residues in the CDR3. DNA for the CDR3: TGTGCCAGCAGAGGGCCTGGGTTGAATGAGCAGTTCTTC. Translation gives CASRGPGLNEQFF.

The chain carries TRBV7-8 and TRBJ2-7; TRBD2 matches at 7 bases. Germline lookup yields CDR1 SGHVS and CDR2 FQNEAQ. The CDR3 is 15 residues long. Germline trimming cut 5 bases from V and 5 bases from J; bases unmatched to any gene: 12. CDR3 sequence reads: CASSRLERGGNEQYF. The CDR3 nucleotides read TGTGCCAGCAGCCGCCTCGAGCGGGGAGGGAACGAGCAGTACTTC.

The chain joins TRBV15 to TRBJ2-1, with 10 bases aligning to TRBD2. Per the germline V gene, CDR1 is LNHNV and CDR2 is YYDKDF (reference sequence). The CDR3 covers 18 residues. The junction had 11 bases not matched to a gene; V was cut back by 2 bases and J by 4 bases. The chain's CDR3 is CATSRFASGRGYYNEQFF. As DNA, the CDR3 is TGTGCCACCAGCAGATTCGCTAGCGGGAGAGGGTATTACAATGAGCAGTTCTTC.

This chain joins TRBV6-5 and TRBJ2-1, with a possible D match to TRBD1 (5 bases). Trimming left V 3 bases short and J 8 bases short, with 20 bases between. Germline CDR1 is MNHEY and CDR2 is SVGAGI. The CDR3 runs to 16 residues. CDR3 coding DNA: TGTGCCAGCAGTTATTTTTTTTCGGTCTCAGGGTATGAGCAGTTCTTC. It is translated as CASSYFFSVSGYEQFF.